Listed here is a single T cell receptor (beta chain). Its antigen is unknown. Per-base qualities were not stored, and no clone one base away is much larger. These data come from a study of blood T cell repertoires in COVID-19 (dated by TCRdb to 2019 to 2021). Context from the whole study: Collaborator samples came from the United States, Italy and Spain and covered acute and convalescent phases of COVID-19. The material from the prospective study consisted of cDNA or gDNA derived from T cells, B-cell-depleted T cells, or PBMCs. Subjects who had been exposed to COVID-19, were actively infected with it, or had recovered from it provided the deeply sampled blood TCRbeta repertoires that made up the dataset. The repertoires were released in a freely available public database meant as a resource for research on the immune response to SARS-CoV-2. Samples were obtained from the ongoing ImmuneRACE study (first 160 participants) and from 1,254 subjects provided by 6 global collaborators. Nearly every sample came with metadata listing a de-identified subject ID, COVID-19 status, age in years and sex. HLA class I and class II types, where available, came from metadata supplied by the sample provider rather than from assay-based typing. Overall study outcomes, separate from this receptor: Clinical and demographic metadata were provided uncurated, with the amount varying by source and participant.

For CDR1 and CDR2, the germline V gene lists SGDLS and YYNGEE. The CDR3 runs 13 amino acids, cysteine and phenylalanine included. CDR3 DNA only is kept here, 39 bases in frame from base 1. The junction carries 15 bases between V and J, which are trimmed by 4 bases and 7 bases respectively. The immunoSEQ Assay, a bias-controlled multiplex PCR, was used to amplify TCRbeta CDR3 regions from genomic DNA. As for how the authors treated the data: Within the assay, amplification of reference gene primers was used to estimate how many nucleated cells each sample contained. Sequence reads were collapsed and filtered to measure the absolute abundance of every unique TCRbeta CDR3 rearrangement. For each sample, productive Simpson clonality was calculated as the square root of Simpson's diversity index over productive rearrangements. TCRdb took over this immuneACCESS table, retaining in-frame rearrangements with V and J assigned. Such tables are incomplete; in checked studies, under half of the missing clones stem from an unresolved V gene, and the remainder is unexplained. That table gives V, J and clone size, and the DNA gave D and trimming. In all, the sample holds roughly 210,000 clones, and about 88% of those were seen once. Less than 2% of the sample belongs to the ten largest clones.

Each collaborating institution followed its own protocols to collect whole blood in K2EDTA tubes. For TCRbeta analysis, collaborators shipped samples as frozen whole blood, isolated PBMCs, or DNA extracted from either of those sample types. The sequence links TRBV9 to TRBJ2-7; perhaps TRBD1 is the D gene, with 6 bases matching. The receptor comes from a man between 65 and 85 years old with acute or convalescent COVID-19. Material: peripheral blood. Read as DNA, the sequence is TGTGCCAGCAGCCCCCAGGGGTTGGGGGAGCAGTACTTC. Its coded protein is CASSPQGLGEQYF.